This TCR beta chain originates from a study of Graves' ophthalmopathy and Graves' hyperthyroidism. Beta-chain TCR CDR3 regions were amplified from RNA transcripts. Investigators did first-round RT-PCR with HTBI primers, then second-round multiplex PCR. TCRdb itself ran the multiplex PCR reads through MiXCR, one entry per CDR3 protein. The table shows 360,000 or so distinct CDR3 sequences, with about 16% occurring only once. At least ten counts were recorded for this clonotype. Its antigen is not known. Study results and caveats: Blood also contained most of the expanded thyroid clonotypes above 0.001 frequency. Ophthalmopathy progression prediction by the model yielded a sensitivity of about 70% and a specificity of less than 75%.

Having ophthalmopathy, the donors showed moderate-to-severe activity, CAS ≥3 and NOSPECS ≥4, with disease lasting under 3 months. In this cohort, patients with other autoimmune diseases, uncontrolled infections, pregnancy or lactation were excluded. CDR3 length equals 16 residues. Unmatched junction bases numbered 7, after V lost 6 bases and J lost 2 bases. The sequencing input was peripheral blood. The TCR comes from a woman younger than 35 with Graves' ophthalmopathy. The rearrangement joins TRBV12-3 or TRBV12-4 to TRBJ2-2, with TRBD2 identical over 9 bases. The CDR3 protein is CASSTPLAGNTGELFF. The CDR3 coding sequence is TGTGCCAGCAGCACACCACTAGCGGGTAACACCGGGGAGCTGTTTTTT.